Sequencing of this T cell receptor (beta chain) was carried out in a study of identical twins. Germline V gene sequence: CDR1 SGHVS, CDR2 FNYEAQ. The CDR3 runs to 17 residues. The V segment lost 4 bases and the J segment 0 bases; nucleotides outside the gene matches: 8. Turning to this clonotype: What it binds is not known.

TCRdb itself ran the 5' RACE reads through MiXCR, one entry per CDR3 protein. The table shows 420,000 or so distinct CDR3 sequences, with roughly 20% occurring only once. Overall study findings and caveats: Zero-insertion analyses were open to partial confounding by invariant MAIT and iNKT cells.

Sequenced material: naive T cells sorted from blood. V gene TRBV7-6 combines with J gene TRBJ2-1; 8 bases map to TRBD2. The sequence was obtained from a man in his forties or fifties in good health. CDR3 sequence (DNA): TGTGCCAGCAGCTCCCCTGCGGGAGGCTTCTCCTACAATGAGCAGTTCTTC. Translation: CASSSPAGGFSYNEQFF.